The clone carrying this TCR beta chain was found a few times. Its antigen is unknown. The record originates from a study of cytomegalovirus exposure and HLA in healthy donors. Study conclusions and caveats: In the analysis, some V segments, TRBV6-2 and TRBV6-3 included, were excluded as indistinguishable.

V was pared by 0 bases and J by 9 bases, with 10 bases between. CDR3 length equals 14 residues. The V gene's germline CDR1 is SGHNT and CDR2 YYREEE (reference sequence). PCR primers comprised 60 Vbeta and 13 Jbeta primers. The protocol was immunoSEQ multiplex PCR, while the TCRdb copy is restricted to in-frame clones and leaves out a portion. The table includes about 55,000 clones, over 65% detected once. The chain uses TRBV5-4 and TRBJ1-6; D might be TRBD1 (5 bases). The sequence came from a man in his forties in good health and CMV-seropositive. The sequencing input was PBMCs. CDR3 loop: CASSLGTTTSPLHF. The CDR3 bases are TGTGCCAGCAGCTTGGGGACAACTACTTCACCCCTCCACTTT.